These T cell receptor beta chains were read from a single sample in a study of T-cell memory formation after mild COVID-19. TCRdb redid the calling of the 5' RACE reads with MiXCR, one entry per CDR3 protein. The sample includes 150,000 to 200,000 distinct CDR3 sequences, 13% to 15% of them seen just once. Sequences were obtained from PBMCs or a T cell subset sorted from them (not recorded which). The source of these receptors is an adult woman who had mild COVID-19 (a few samples of this study predate the infection). Cell type and time point are not known. Both conserved end residues are part of each CDR3. A D gene is named only where the DNA matches it firmly. The listing skips clone size in some rows; elsewhere it reads once, few, many or a size class.

>TRBV2|TRBJ2-1|TRBD2|-
CASTTSGGAEQFF
TGTGCCAGCACGACTAGCGGGGGGGCTGAGCAGTTCTTC
>TRBV12-3/TRBV12-4|TRBJ2-1|TRBD1|many
CASSSRDRFYEQFF
TGTGCCAGCAGTTCCCGGGACAGGTTTTATGAGCAGTTCTTC
>TRBV12-5|TRBJ2-5|-|many
CASGYGLRGVGETQYF
TGTGCTAGTGGTTACGGTTTGCGGGGAGTTGGAGAGACCCAGTACTTC
>TRBV24-1|TRBJ1-2|-|few
CATSDFDSPEVYGYTF
TGTGCCACCAGTGATTTTGACAGCCCCGAGGTCTATGGCTACACCTTC
>TRBV12-3/TRBV12-4|TRBJ2-3|-|few
CASSPPLGADTQYF
TGTGCCAGCAGTCCGCCGCTGGGGGCAGATACGCAGTATTTT
>TRBV12-3/TRBV12-4|TRBJ2-5|-|many
CASSPRGKETQYF
TGTGCCAGCAGCCCTCGGGGGAAAGAGACCCAGTACTTC
>TRBV5-1|TRBJ2-7|-|-
CASSSGAGDSYEQYF
TGCGCCAGCAGCTCCGGGGCAGGTGATTCCTACGAGCAGTACTTC
>TRBV19|TRBJ2-1|TRBD2|few
CASSIQGGSQEQFF
TGTGCCAGTAGTATTCAGGGAGGGTCTCAAGAGCAGTTCTTC
>TRBV6-6|TRBJ2-6|-|-
CASSYPAGSGSGANVLTF
TGTGCCAGCAGTTATCCGGCGGGTTCTGGCTCTGGGGCCAACGTCCTGACTTTC
>TRBV5-1|TRBJ2-2|-|few
CASSLDSASNTGELFF
TGCGCCAGCAGCTTGGACAGCGCTTCGAACACCGGGGAGCTGTTTTTT
>TRBV7-9|TRBJ2-7|-|few
CASYSFFQPYEQYF
TGTGCCAGCTACAGCTTTTTCCAGCCCTACGAGCAGTACTTC
>TRBV15|TRBJ2-7|-|few
CATSTKRSYEQYF
TGTGCCACCAGCACCAAGAGGTCCTACGAGCAGTACTTC
>TRBV4-1|TRBJ2-3|-|-
CASSDGGWADTQYF
TGCGCCAGCAGCGACGGGGGTTGGGCAGATACGCAGTATTTT
>TRBV20-1|TRBJ1-2|-|-
CSASGGYGYTF
TGCAGTGCTAGCGGGGGCTATGGCTACACCTTC
>TRBV12-3/TRBV12-4|TRBJ2-5|-|-
CASSYVAPTAVQFQETQYF
TGTGCCAGCAGCTATGTAGCCCCCACGGCAGTACAATTCCAAGAGACCCAGTACTTC
>TRBV4-1|TRBJ2-7|TRBD1|few
CASSHLGQGAFYEQYF
TGCGCCAGCAGCCACCTCGGACAGGGGGCTTTCTACGAGCAGTACTTC
>TRBV7-2|TRBJ2-3|-|few
CASSPGLPPDTQYF
TGTGCCAGCAGCCCGGGACTTCCGCCAGATACGCAGTATTTT
>TRBV7-2|TRBJ2-5|-|few
CASSSGTRETQYF
TGTGCCAGCAGCTCCGGGACCAGGGAGACCCAGTACTTC
>TRBV6-5|TRBJ1-1|TRBD1|-
CASRGTANGNTEAFF
TGTGCCAGCAGGGGGACAGCGAATGGGAACACTGAAGCTTTCTTT
>TRBV20-1|TRBJ1-6|TRBD1|-
CSAESPGQGGSPLHF
TGCAGTGCTGAAAGTCCGGGACAGGGTGGTTCACCCCTCCACTTT